These T cell receptor beta chains were read from a single sample in a study of blood T cell repertoires in COVID-19. Method: immunoSEQ multiplex PCR; TCRdb's copy keeps in-frame clones and lacks some. The sample includes around 140,000 clones, about 85% of them seen just once. Material for sequencing was peripheral blood. Receptors originate from a human donor with acute or convalescent COVID-19. The donor label of this sample is uncertain. The CDR3 runs from the conserved cysteine through the conserved F or W. The D gene is left open where the match is weak.

j_gene | d_gene | v_gene | CDR3aa
TRBJ2-1 | NA | TRBV5-1 | CASSPATGLYEQFF
TRBJ2-5 | NA | TRBV18 | CASLTRAPETQYF
TRBJ1-6 | TRBD1 | TRBV6-5 | CASRQGAPNSPLHF
TRBJ1-1 | TRBD1 | TRBV5-1 | CASSISGQVNTEAFF
TRBJ2-3 | TRBD2 | TRBV5-1 | CASTSSGKTSTDTQYF
TRBJ1-1 | NA | TRBV7-8 | CASSLPLRGTEAFF
TRBJ1-2 | NA | TRBV19 | CASRSRGSNYGYTF
TRBJ1-2 | NA | TRBV7-8 | CASSPRQGTPYGYTF
TRBJ1-6 | TRBD1 | TRBV9 | CASSTRTGTGSPLHF
TRBJ1-5 | TRBD1 | TRBV7-2 | CASSLSGTGSHQPQHF
TRBJ1-2 | NA | TRBV2 | CASSADYGYTF
TRBJ1-6 | NA | TRBV19 | CASSMDGNRVRSPLHF
TRBJ2-1 | NA | TRBV4-1 | CASSLPTGSSYNEQFF
TRBJ2-2 | NA | TRBV6-2/TRBV6-3 | CASSLSGNTGELFF
TRBJ1-5 | TRBD1 | TRBV19 | CASTGGYSNQPQHF
TRBJ1-1 | NA | TRBV28 | CASCPDTSMNTEAFF
TRBJ1-6 | TRBD1 | TRBV28 | CASSPGTDYNSPLHF
TRBJ2-5 | NA | TRBV9 | CASSVGPSPGEQETQYF
TRBJ2-1 | TRBD2 | TRBV2 | CASSETAGAHEQFF
TRBJ2-3 | NA | TRBV10-3 | CAISVANPSTDTQYF
TRBJ1-2 | NA | TRBV6-2/TRBV6-3 | CASSPSYGYTF
TRBJ2-1 | NA | TRBV4-2 | CASSQDGTYNEQFF
TRBJ1-5 | NA | TRBV27 | CASRDSSANQPQHF
TRBJ2-7 | NA | TRBV10-1 | CASSESTAGPEQYF
TRBJ1-2 | NA | TRBV6-5 | CASGASKGGYTF
TRBJ1-3 | NA | TRBV10-3 | CAISEYLGRRSGNTIYF
TRBJ2-1 | NA | TRBV11-2 | CASRPRGSATSYNEQFF